This record looks at one TCR beta chain sequence and its context. The source of the sample is a study of cytomegalovirus exposure and HLA in healthy donors. The junction had 4 bases not matched to a gene; V was cut back by 2 bases and J by 4 bases. Germline V CDR1 and CDR2: SGHTA, FQGTGA. The CDR3 is made up of 14 amino acids. The PCR used 60 Vbeta and 13 Jbeta primers. Assay used: immunoSEQ multiplex PCR; TCRdb lists only in-frame clones, some missing. The table lists 150,000 to 200,000 clones, about 83% of them singletons. The chain has TRBV7-3 and TRBJ1-1; 7 bases line up with TRBD1. The sequencing input was PBMCs. This TCR was recovered from a girl aged 5-17 years in good health and CMV-seropositive. The CDR3 region is CASSLSGQSTEAFF. DNA for the CDR3: TGTGCCAGCAGCTTATCGGGACAGAGCACTGAAGCTTTCTTT.